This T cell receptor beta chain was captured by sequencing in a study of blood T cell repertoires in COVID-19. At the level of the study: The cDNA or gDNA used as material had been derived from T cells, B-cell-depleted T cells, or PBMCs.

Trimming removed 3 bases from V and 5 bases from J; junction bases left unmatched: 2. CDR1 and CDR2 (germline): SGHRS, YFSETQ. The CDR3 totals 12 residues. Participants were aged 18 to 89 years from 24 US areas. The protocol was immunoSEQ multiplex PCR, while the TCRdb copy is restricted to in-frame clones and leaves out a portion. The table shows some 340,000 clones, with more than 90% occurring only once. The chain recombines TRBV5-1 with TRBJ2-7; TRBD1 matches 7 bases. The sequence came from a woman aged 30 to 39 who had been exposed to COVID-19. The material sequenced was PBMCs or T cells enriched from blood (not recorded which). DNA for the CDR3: TGCGCCAGCAGCTCACAGGGGCACGAGCAGTACTTC. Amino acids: CASSSQGHEQYF.